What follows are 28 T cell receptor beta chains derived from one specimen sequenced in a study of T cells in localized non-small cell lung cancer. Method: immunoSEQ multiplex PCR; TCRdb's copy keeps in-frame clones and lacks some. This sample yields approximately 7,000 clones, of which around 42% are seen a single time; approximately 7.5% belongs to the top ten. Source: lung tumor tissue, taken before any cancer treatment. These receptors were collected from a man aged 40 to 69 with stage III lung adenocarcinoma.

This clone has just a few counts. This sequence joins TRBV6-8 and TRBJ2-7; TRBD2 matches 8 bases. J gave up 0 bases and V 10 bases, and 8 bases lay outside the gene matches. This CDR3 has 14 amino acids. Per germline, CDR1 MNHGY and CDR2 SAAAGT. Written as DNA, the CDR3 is TGTGCCATACAACTAGCGGAAAACTCCTACGAGCAGTACTTC. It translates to CAIQLAENSYEQYF.

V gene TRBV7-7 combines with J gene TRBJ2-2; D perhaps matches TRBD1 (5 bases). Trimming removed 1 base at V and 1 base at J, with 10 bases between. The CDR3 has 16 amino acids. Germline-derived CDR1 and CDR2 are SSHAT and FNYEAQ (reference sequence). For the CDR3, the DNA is TGTGCCAGCAGCTTAGAAGGGGCAGTGAACACCGGGGAGCTGTTTTTT. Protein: CASSLEGAVNTGELFF.

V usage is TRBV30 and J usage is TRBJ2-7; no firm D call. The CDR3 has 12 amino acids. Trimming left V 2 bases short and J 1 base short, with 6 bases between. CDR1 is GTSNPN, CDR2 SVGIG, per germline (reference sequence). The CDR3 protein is CAWSRTSYEQYF. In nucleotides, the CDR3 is TGTGCCTGGAGTCGGACGTCCTACGAGCAGTACTTC.

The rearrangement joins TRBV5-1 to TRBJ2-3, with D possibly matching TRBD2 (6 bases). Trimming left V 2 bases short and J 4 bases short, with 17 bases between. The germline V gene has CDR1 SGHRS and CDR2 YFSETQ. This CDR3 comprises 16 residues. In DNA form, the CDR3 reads TGCGCCAGCAGCTTCGGGACTTTTCAGAGGGCAGATACGCAGTATTTT. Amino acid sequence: CASSFGTFQRADTQYF.

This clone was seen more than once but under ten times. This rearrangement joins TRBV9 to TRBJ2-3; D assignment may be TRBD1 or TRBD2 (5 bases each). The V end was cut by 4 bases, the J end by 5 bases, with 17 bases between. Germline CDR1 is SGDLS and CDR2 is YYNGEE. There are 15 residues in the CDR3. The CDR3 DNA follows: TGTGCCAGCAGCCCGGGACGTTCCTTATTAGATACGCAGTATTTT. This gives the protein CASSPGRSLLDTQYF.

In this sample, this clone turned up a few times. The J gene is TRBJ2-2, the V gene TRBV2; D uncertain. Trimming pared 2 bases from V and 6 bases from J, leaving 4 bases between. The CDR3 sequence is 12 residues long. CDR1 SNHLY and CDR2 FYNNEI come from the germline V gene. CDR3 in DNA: TGTGCCAGCAGTGAAATTGCCGGGGAGCTGTTTTTT. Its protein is CASSEIAGELFF.

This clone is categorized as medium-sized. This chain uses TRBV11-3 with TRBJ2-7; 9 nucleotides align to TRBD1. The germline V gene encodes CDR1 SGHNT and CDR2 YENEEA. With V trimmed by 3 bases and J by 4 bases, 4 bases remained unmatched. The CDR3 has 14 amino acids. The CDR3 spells CASSLAQGAYEQYF. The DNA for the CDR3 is TGTGCCAGCAGCTTGGCACAGGGGGCTTACGAGCAGTACTTC.

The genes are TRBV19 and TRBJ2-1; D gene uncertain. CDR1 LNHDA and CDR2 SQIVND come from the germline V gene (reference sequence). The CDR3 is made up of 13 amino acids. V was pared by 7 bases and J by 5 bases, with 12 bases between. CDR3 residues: CASTNTVHNEQFF. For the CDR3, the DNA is TGTGCCAGTACTAATACCGTTCACAATGAGCAGTTCTTC.

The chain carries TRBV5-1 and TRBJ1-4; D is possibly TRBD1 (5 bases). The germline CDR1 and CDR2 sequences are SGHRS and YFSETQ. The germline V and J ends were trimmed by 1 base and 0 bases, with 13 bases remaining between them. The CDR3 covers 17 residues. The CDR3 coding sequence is TGCGCCAGCAGCTTGCAGGGCGGGGGTGCAACTAATGAAAAACTGTTTTTT. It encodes CASSLQGGGATNEKLFF.

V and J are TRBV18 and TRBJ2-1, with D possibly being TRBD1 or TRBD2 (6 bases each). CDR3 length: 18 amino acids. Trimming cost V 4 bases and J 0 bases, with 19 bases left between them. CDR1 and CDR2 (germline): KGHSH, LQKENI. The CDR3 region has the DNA TGTGCCAGCTCACAGGGGGAACTAGCTTTAAGCTCCTACAATGAGCAGTTCTTC. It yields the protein CASSQGELALSSYNEQFF.

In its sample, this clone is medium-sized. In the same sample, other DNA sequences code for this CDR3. CDR3: CASSPRTGNTEAFF. The CDR3 coding sequence is TGTGCCAGCAGTCCTCGGACGGGGAACACTGAAGCTTTCTTT. The chain employs TRBV6-8 and TRBJ1-1; D ambiguous. V was shortened by 5 bases and J by 1 base, with 11 bases between the two germline ends. The V gene's germline CDR1 is MNHGY and CDR2 SAAAGT. CDR3 length: 14 amino acids.

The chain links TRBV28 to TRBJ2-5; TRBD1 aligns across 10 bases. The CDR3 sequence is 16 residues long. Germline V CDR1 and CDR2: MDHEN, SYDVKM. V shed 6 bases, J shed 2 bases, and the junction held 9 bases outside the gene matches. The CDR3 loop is CASSPEGGQGQETQYF. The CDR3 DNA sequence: TGTGCCAGCAGCCCTGAGGGGGGACAGGGGCAAGAGACCCAGTACTTC.

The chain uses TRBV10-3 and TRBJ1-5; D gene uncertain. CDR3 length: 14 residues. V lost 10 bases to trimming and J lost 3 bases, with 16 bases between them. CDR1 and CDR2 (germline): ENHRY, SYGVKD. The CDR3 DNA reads TGTGCCAGCCACCTCGGAGGTCCCAATCAGCCCCAGCATTTT. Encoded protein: CASHLGGPNQPQHF.

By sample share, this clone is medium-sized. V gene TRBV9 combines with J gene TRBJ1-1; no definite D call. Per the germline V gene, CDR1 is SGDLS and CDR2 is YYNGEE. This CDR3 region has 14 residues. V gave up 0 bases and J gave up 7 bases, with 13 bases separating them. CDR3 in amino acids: CASSVAMGKGEAFF. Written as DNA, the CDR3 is TGTGCCAGCAGCGTAGCGATGGGGAAGGGTGAAGCTTTCTTT. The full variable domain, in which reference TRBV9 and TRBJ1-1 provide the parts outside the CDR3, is DSGVTQTPKHLITATGQRVTLRCSPRSGDLSVYWYQQSLDQGLQFLIQYYNGEERAKGNILERFSAQQFPDLHSELNLSSLELGDSALYFCASSVAMGKGEAFFGQGTRLTVV.

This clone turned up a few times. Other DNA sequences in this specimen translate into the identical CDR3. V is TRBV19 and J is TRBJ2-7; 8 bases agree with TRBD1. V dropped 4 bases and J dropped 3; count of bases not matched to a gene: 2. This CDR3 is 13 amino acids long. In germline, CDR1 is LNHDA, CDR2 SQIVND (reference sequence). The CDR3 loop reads CASSRDRNYEQYF. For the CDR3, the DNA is TGTGCCAGTAGTAGGGACAGGAACTACGAGCAGTACTTC.

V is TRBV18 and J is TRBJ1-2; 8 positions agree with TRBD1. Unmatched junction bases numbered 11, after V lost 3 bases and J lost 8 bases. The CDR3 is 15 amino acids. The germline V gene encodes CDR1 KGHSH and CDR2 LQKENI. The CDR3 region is CASSPAGQGARGYTF. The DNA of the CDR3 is TGTGCCAGCTCACCCGCCGGACAGGGCGCTCGGGGCTACACCTTC.

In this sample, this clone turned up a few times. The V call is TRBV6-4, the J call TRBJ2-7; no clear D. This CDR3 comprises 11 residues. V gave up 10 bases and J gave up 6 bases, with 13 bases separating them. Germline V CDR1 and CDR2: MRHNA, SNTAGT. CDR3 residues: CATHWVGEQYF. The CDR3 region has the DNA TGTGCCACCCATTGGGTGGGCGAGCAGTACTTC.

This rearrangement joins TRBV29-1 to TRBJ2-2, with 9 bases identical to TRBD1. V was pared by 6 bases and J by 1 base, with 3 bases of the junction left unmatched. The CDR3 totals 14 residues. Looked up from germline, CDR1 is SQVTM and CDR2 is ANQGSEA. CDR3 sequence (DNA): TGCAGCGTCGAGGGACAGGGGAACACCGGGGAGCTGTTTTTT. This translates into CSVEGQGNTGELFF.

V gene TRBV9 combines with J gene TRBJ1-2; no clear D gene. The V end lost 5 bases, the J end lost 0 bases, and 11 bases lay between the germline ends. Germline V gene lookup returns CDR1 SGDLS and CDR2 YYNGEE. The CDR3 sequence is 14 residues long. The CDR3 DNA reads TGTGCCAGCAGGTCTCCGGAAGCTAACTATGGCTACACCTTC. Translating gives CASRSPEANYGYTF.

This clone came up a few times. DNA for the CDR3: TGTGCCAGCAGCTCCTACAGGGGTGGAAACACCATATATTTT. Protein product: CASSSYRGGNTIYF. This chain connects TRBV11-3 to TRBJ1-3, with 7 bases identical to TRBD1. This CDR3 contains 14 residues. Trimming took 4 bases from V and 3 from J; bases not matched to a gene: 3. CDR1 SGHNT and CDR2 YENEEA come from the germline V gene.

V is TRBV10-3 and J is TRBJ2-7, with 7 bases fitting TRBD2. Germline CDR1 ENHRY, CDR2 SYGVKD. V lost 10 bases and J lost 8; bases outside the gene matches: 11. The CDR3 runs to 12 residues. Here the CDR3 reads CASAIGGSQQYF. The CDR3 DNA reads TGTGCCAGCGCCATTGGCGGGAGCCAGCAGTACTTC.

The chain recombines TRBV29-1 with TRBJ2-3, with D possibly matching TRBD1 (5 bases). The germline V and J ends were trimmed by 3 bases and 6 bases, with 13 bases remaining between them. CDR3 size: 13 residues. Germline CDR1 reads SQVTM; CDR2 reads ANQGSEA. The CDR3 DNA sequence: TGCAGCGTTGATGACAGCCCGGCGGATACGCAGTATTTT. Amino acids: CSVDDSPADTQYF.

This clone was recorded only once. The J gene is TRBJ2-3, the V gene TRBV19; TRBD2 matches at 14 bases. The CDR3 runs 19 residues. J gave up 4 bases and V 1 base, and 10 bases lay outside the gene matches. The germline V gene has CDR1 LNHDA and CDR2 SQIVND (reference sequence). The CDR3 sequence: CASSIGKGLAGVVADTQYF. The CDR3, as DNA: TGTGCCAGTAGTATAGGGAAGGGACTAGCGGGAGTGGTGGCAGATACGCAGTATTTT. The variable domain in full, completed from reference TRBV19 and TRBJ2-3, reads DGGITQSPKYLFRKEGQNVTLSCEQNLNHDAMYWYRQDPGQGLRLIYYSQIVNDFQKGDIAEGYSVSREKKESFPLTVTSAQKNPTAFYLCASSIGKGLAGVVADTQYFGPGTRLTVL.

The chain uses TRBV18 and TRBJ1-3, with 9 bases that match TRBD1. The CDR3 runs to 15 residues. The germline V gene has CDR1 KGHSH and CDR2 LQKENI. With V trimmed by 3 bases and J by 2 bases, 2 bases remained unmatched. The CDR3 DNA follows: TGTGCCAGCTCACCCCGGACAGGGGCTGGAAACACCATATATTTT. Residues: CASSPRTGAGNTIYF.

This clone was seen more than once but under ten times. CDR3 region: CASSGRDSLSEPQHF. CDR3 nucleotide sequence: TGTGCCAGCAGCGGCCGGGACAGCCTGTCTGAGCCCCAGCATTTT. This chain uses TRBV9 with TRBJ1-5; the match to TRBD1 covers 7 bases. Looked up from germline, CDR1 is SGDLS and CDR2 is YYNGEE. CDR3 length: 15 amino acids. J was trimmed by 8 bases and V by 3 bases; bases with no gene match: 11.

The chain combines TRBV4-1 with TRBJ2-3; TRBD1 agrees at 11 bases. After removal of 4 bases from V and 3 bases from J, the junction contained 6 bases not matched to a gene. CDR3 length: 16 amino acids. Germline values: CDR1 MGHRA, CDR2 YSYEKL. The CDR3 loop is CASSPGQGAPTDTQYF. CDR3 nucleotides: TGCGCCAGCAGCCCAGGACAGGGGGCGCCTACAGATACGCAGTATTTT.

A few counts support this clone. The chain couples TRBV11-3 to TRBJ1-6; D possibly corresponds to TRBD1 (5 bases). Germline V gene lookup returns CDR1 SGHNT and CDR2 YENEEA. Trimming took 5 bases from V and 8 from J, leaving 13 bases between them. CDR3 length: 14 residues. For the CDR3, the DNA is TGTGCCAGCAGCCCGCTGGGGGGTTATTCACCCCTCCACTTT. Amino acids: CASSPLGGYSPLHF.

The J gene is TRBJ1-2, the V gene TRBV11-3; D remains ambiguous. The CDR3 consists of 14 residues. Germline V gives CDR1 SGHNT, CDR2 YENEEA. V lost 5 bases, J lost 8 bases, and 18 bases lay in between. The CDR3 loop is CASSPSDGRRGYTF. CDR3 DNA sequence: TGTGCCAGCAGCCCGTCGGACGGCAGGAGGGGCTACACCTTC.